This TCR beta chain is from a study of blood T cell repertoires in COVID-19. Whole-study context: From the United States, Italy and Spain came samples of acute and convalescent COVID-19. From T cells, B-cell-depleted T cells, or PBMCs came the material, which was cDNA or gDNA.

Authors' data handling: Amplifying reference gene primers gave estimates of nucleated cell counts. Clones were read by immunoSEQ multiplex PCR, and TCRdb kept only the in-frame ones, dropping some. The V and J calls and the clone size are those of that table, but D and trimming were determined from the DNA. This table has about 250,000 clones, 82% appearing once. The clonotype was recovered from a woman over 75 with active or convalescent COVID-19. Sequenced: peripheral blood.

In nucleotides, the CDR3 is TGCGCCAGCAGCGACGGACAGCTCTATGGCTACACCTTC. This gives the protein CASSDGQLYGYTF. This chain connects TRBV5-1 to TRBJ1-2; D possibly corresponds to TRBD1 (6 bases). This CDR3 region has 13 residues. The V and J ends lost 4 bases and 4 bases respectively, with 11 bases between them. Germline values: CDR1 SGHRS, CDR2 YFSETQ.